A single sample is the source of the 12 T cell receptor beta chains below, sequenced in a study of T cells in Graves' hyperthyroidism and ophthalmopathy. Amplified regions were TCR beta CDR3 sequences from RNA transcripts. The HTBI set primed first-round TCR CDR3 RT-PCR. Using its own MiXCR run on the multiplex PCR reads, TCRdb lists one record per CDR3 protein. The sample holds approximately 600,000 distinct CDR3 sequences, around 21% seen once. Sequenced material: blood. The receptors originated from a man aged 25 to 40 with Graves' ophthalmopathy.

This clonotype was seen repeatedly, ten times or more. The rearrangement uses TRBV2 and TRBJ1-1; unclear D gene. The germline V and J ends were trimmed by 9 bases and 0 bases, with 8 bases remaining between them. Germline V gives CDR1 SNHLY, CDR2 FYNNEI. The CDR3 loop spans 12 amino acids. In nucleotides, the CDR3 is TGTGCCAGTAGTTGGATGAACACTGAAGCTTTCTTT. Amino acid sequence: CASSWMNTEAFF.

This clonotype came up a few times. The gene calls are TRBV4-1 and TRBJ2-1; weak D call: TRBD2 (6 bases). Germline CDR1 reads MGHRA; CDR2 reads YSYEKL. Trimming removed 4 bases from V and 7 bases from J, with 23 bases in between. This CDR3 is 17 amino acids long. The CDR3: CASSLIGTSSGDNEQFF. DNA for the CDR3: TGCGCCAGCAGCCTTATCGGGACTTCCTCGGGAGATAATGAGCAGTTCTTC.

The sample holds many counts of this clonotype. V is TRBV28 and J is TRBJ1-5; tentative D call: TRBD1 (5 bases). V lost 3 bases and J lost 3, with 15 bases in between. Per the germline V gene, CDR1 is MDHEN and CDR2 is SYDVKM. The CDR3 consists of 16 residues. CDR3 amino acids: CASSLGTGTFNQPQHF. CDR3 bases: TGTGCCAGCAGTTTGGGGACGGGGACTTTCAATCAGCCCCAGCATTTT. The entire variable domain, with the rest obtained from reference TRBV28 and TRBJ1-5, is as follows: DVKVTQSSRYLVKRTGEKVFLECVQDMDHENMFWYRQDPGLGLRLIYFSYDVKMKEKGDIPEGYSVSREKKERFSLILESASTNQTSMYLCASSLGTGTFNQPQHFGDGTRLSIL.

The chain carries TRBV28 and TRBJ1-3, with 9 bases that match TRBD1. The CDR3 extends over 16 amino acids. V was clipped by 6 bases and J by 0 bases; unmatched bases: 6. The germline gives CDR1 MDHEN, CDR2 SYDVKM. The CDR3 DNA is TGTGCCAGCAGGTGGGGACAGGGAACCTCTGGAAACACCATATATTTT. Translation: CASRWGQGTSGNTIYF.

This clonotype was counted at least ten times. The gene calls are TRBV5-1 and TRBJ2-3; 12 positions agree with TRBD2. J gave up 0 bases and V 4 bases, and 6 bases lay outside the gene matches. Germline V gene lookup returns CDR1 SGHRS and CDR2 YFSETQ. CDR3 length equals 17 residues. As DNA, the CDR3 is TGCGCCAGCAGCACCGGGACTAGCGGGTTTAGCACAGATACGCAGTATTTT. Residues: CASSTGTSGFSTDTQYF.

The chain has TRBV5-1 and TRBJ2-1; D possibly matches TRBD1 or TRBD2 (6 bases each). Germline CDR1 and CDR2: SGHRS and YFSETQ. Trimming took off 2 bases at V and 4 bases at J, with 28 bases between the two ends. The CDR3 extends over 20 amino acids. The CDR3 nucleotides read TGCGCCAGCAGCTTCCGCCCCCCGCGTACGGGGGCGGCGGGGTACAATGAGCAGTTCTTC. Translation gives CASSFRPPRTGAAGYNEQFF.

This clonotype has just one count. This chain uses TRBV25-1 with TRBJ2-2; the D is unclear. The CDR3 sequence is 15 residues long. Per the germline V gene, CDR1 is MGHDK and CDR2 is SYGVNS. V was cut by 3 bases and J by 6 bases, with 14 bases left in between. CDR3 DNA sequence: TGTGCCAGCAGTGATTCACGGCCCTCATCCGGGGAGCTGTTTTTT. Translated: CASSDSRPSSGELFF.

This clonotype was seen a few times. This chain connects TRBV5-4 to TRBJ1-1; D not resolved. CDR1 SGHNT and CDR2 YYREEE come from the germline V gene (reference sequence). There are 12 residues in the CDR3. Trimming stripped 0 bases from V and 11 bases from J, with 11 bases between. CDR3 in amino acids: CASSLAVGRAFF. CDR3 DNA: TGTGCCAGCAGCTTGGCCGTAGGGAGGGCTTTCTTT. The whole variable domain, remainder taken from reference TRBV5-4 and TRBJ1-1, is ETGVTQSPTHLIKTRGQQVTLRCSSQSGHNTVSWYQQALGQGPQFIFQYYREEENGRGNFPPRFSGLQFPNYSSELNVNALELDDSALYLCASSLAVGRAFFGQGTRLTVV.

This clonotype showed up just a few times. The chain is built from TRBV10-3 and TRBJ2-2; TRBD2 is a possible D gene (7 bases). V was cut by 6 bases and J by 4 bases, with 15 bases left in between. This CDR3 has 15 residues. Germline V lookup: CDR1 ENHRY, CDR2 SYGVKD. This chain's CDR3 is CAISLGGATTGELFF. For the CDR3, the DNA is TGTGCCATCAGCCTGGGGGGGGCCACCACCGGGGAGCTGTTTTTT.

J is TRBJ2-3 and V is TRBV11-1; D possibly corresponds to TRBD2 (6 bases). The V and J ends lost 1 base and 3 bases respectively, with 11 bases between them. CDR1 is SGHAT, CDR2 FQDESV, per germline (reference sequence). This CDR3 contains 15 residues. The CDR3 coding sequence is TGTGCCAGCAGCTTAGGAATCGCGGGGACAGATACGCAGTATTTT. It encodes CASSLGIAGTDTQYF.

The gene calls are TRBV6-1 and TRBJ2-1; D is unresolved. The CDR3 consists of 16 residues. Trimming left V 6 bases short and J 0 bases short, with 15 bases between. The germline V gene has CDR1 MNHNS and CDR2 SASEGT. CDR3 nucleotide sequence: TGTGCCAGCAGACGGAGTCCCTCGAACTCCTACAATGAGCAGTTCTTC. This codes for CASRRSPSNSYNEQFF.

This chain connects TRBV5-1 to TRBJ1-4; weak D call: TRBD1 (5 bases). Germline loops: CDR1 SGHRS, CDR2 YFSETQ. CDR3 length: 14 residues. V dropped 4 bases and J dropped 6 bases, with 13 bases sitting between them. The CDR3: CASSRDLGHEKLFF. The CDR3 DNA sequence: TGCGCCAGCAGCCGGGACCTTGGCCATGAAAAACTGTTTTTT.